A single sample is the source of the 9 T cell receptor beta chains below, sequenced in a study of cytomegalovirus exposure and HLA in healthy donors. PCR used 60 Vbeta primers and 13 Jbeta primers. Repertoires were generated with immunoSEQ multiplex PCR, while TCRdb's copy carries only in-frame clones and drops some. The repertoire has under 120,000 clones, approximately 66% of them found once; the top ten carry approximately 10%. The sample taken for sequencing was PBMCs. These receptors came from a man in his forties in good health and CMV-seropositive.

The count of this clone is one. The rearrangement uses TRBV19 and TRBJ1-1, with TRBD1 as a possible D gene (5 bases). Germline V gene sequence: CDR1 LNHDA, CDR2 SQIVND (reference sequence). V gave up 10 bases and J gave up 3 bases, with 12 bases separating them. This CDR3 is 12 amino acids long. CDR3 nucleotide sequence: TGTGCCACCCGACGGGGGTACACTGAAGCTTTCTTT. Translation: CATRRGYTEAFF.

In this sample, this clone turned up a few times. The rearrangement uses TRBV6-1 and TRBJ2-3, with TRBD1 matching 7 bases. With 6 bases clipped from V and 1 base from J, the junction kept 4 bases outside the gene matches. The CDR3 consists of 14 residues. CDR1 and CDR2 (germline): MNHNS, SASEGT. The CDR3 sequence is CASRIGQGTDTQYF. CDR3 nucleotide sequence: TGTGCCAGCAGGATAGGACAGGGCACAGATACGCAGTATTTT.

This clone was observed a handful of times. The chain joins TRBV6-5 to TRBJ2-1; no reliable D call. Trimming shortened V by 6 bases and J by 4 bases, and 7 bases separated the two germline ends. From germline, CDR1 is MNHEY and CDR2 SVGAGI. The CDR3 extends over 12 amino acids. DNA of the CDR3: TGTGCCAGCAGAACCAGTTACAATGAGCAGTTCTTC. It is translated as CASRTSYNEQFF.

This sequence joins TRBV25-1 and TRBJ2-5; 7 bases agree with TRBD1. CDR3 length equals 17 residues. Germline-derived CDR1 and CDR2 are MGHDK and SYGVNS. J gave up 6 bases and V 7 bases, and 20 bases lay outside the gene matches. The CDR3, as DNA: TGTGCCAGCACGGGAACCCGCGTGCAGGGGGTAAGGAAGACCCAGTACTTC. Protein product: CASTGTRVQGVRKTQYF.

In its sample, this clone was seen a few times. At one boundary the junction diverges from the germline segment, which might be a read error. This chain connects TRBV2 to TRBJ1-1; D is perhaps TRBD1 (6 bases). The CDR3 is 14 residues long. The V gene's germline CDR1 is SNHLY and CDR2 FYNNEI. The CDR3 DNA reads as TGTGCCAGCAGCGAAGGACAGATGAACACTGAAGCTTTCTTT. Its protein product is CASSEGQMNTEAFF.

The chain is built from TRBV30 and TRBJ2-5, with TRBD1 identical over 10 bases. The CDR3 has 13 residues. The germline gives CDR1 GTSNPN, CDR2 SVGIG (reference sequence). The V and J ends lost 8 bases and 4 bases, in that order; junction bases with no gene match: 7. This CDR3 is CAGTGDWGETQYF. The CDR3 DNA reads TGTGCCGGGACAGGGGATTGGGGAGAGACCCAGTACTTC. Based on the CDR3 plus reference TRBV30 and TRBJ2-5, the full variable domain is SQTIHQWPATLVQPVGSPLSLECTVEGTSNPNLYWYRQAAGRGLQLLFYSVGIGQISSEVPQNLSASRPQDRQFILSSKKLLLSDSGFYLCAGTGDWGETQYFGPGTRLLVL.

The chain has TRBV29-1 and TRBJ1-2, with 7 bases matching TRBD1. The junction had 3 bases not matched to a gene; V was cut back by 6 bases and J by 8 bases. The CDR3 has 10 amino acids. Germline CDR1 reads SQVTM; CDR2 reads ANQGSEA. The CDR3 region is CSVLTGGYTF. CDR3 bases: TGCAGCGTCCTGACAGGGGGCTACACCTTC.

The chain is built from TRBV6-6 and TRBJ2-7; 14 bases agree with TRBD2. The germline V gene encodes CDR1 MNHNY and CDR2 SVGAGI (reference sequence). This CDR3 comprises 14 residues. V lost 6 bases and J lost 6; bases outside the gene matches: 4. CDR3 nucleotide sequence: TGTGCCAGCAGGACCGGGACTAGCGGGAGCGAGCAGTACGTC. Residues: CASRTGTSGSEQYV.

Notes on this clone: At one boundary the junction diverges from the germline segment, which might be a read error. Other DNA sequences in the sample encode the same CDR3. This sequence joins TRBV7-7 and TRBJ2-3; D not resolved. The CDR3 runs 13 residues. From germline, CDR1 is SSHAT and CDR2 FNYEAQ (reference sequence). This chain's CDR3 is CASSLTGTDTQYF. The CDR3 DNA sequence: TGTGCTAGCAGCCTAACTGGCACAGATACGCAGTATTTT. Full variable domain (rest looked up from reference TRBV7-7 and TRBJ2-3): GAGVSQSPRYKVTKRGQDVTLRCDPISSHATLYWYQQALGQGPEFLTYFNYEAQPDKSGLPSDRFSAERPEGSISTLTIQRTEQRDSAMYRCASSLTGTDTQYFGPGTRLTVL.